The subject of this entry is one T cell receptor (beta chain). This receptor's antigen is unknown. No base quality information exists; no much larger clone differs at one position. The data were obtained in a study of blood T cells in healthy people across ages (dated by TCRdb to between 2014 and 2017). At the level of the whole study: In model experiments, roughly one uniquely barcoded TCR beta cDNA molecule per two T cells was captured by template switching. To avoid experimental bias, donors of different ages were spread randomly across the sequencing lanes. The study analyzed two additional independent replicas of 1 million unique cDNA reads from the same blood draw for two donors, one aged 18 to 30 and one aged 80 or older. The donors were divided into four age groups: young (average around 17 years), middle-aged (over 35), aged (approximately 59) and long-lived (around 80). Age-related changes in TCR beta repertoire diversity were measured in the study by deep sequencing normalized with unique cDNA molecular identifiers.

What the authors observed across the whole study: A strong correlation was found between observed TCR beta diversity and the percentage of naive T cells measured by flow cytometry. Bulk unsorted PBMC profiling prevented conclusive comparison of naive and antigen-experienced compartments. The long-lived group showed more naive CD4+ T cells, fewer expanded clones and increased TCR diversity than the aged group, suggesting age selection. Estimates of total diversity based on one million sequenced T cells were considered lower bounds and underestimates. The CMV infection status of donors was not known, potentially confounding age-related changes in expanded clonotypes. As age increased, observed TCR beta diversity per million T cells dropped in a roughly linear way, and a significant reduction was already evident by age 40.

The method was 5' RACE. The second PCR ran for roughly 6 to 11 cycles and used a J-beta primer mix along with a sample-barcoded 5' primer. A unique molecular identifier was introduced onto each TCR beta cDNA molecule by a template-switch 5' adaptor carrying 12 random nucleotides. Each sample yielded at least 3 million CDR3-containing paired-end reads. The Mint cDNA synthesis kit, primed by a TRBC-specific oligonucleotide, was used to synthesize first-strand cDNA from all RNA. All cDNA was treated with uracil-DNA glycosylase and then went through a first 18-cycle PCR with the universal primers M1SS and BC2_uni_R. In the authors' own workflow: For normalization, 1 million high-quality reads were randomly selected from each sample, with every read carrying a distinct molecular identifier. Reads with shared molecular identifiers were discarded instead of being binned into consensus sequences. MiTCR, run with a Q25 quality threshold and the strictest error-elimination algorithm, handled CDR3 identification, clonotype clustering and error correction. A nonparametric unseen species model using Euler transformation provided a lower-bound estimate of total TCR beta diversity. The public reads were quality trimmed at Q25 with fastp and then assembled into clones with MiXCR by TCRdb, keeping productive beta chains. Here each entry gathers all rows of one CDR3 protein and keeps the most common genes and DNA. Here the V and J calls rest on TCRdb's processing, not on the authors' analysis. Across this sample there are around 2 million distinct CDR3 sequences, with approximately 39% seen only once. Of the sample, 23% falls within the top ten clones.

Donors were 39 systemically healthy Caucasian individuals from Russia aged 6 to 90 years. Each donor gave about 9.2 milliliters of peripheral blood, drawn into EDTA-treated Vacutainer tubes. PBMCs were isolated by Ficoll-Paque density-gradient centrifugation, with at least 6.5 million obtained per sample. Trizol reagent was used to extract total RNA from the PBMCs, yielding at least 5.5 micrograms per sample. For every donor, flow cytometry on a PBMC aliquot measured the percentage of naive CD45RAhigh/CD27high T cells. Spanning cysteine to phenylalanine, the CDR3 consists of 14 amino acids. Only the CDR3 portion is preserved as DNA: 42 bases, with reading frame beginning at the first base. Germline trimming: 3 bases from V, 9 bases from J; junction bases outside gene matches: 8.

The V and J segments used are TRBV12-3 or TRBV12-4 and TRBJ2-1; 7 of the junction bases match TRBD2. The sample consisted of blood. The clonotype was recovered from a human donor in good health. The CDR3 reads CASSLTGPGGEQFF. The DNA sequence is TGTGCCAGCAGTTTGACGGGACCGGGGGGTGAGCAGTTCTTC.